This T cell receptor beta chain was identified during a study of blood T cell repertoires in COVID-19. Study background: COVID-19 samples collected from the United States, Italy and Spain covered acute and convalescent phases. T cells, B-cell-depleted T cells, or PBMCs provided the cDNA or gDNA that served as material.

Source study methods: Reference gene primer amplification in the assay estimated nucleated cell counts. TCRdb's copy holds only in-frame clones and misses some; the assay was immunoSEQ multiplex PCR. V and J calls and clone size are those listed in that table; D and trimming were worked out from the DNA. The sample has some 170,000 clones, 80% to 90% seen once. This CDR3 is 14 amino acids long. With 9 bases removed from V and 4 bases from J, the gap between germline ends came to 18 bases. Germline CDR1 is SGHTA and CDR2 is FQGNSA. What was sequenced was peripheral blood. The chain combines TRBV7-2 with TRBJ1-1; no firm D call. The receptor's source is a human donor in a cohort sampled during active COVID-19. The CDR3 sequence: CASSHPVGGTEAFF. The DNA for the CDR3 is TGTGCCAGTTCCCACCCGGTAGGCGGCACTGAAGCTTTCTTT.